This entry lists 9 T cell receptor beta chains sequenced from one sample in a study of cytomegalovirus exposure and HLA in healthy donors. Researchers ran the PCR with 60 Vbeta and 13 Jbeta primers. Repertoires were generated with immunoSEQ multiplex PCR, while TCRdb's copy carries only in-frame clones and drops some. This table has roughly 150,000 clones, about 80% appearing once. Sequencing was performed on PBMCs. The receptor source for this set is a woman between 35 and 50 years old in good health and CMV-seronegative.

The chain is built from TRBV18 and TRBJ1-1, with TRBD1 as a possible D gene (5 bases). The CDR3 is 15 amino acids. Germline V gene sequence: CDR1 KGHSH, CDR2 LQKENI. V lost 0 bases and J lost 6, with 14 bases in between. CDR3 region: CASSPPGEGKSEAFF. In DNA form, the CDR3 reads TGTGCCAGCTCACCACCGGGGGAGGGGAAGTCTGAAGCTTTCTTT.

This clone was counted only a few times. The gene calls are TRBV5-1 and TRBJ2-1; 7 positions agree with TRBD1. Germline lookup yields CDR1 SGHRS and CDR2 YFSETQ. V trimming: 2 bases; J trimming: 0 bases; junction bases outside the gene matches: 5. The CDR3 is 16 amino acids. CDR3 sequence: CASSFLQGSSYNEQFF. The CDR3, as DNA: TGCGCCAGCAGCTTTCTACAGGGGAGCTCCTACAATGAGCAGTTCTTC.

Concerning this clone itself: Its ends do not fully match the called genes, so a read error is possible. V is TRBV7-9 and J is TRBJ2-7; 8 bases line up with TRBD1. The CDR3 spans 14 residues. Germline V gives CDR1 SEHNR, CDR2 FQNEAQ (reference sequence). This chain's CDR3 is CSSTLGQVDYEQYF. CDR3 DNA sequence: TGTTCCAGCACCTTGGGACAGGTTGACTACGAGCAGTACTTC.

The chain combines TRBV2 with TRBJ2-1; 7 bases match TRBD1. The V segment lost 6 bases and the J segment 8 bases; nucleotides outside the gene matches: 7. In germline, CDR1 is SNHLY, CDR2 FYNNEI. The CDR3 runs 13 residues. CDR3 amino acids: CASRQGEGYEQFF. Written as DNA, the CDR3 is TGTGCCAGCAGGCAGGGGGAAGGGTATGAGCAGTTCTTC.

This clone was counted a few times. The V gene is TRBV5-6, the J gene TRBJ2-2, with 7 bases identical to TRBD2. V was pared by 4 bases and J by 5 bases, with 8 bases of the junction left unmatched. The CDR3 is 15 amino acids. Germline values: CDR1 SGHDT, CDR2 YYEEEE. The CDR3 coding sequence is TGTGCCAGCAGCCGGGGAGGGCAGGGAACCGGGGAGCTGTTTTTT. This sequence encodes CASSRGGQGTGELFF.

V and J are TRBV19 and TRBJ1-5, with D tentatively TRBD1 (5 bases). CDR3 length equals 15 residues. Deletions cut 1 base from V and 3 bases from J, with 10 bases between. Germline V gene data show CDR1 as LNHDA and CDR2 as SQIVND (reference sequence). CDR3 residues: CASSIAGRNNQPQHF. The CDR3 nucleotides read TGTGCCAGTAGTATAGCAGGGAGGAACAATCAGCCCCAGCATTTT. The entire variable domain, with the rest obtained from reference TRBV19 and TRBJ1-5, is as follows: DGGITQSPKYLFRKEGQNVTLSCEQNLNHDAMYWYRQDPGQGLRLIYYSQIVNDFQKGDIAEGYSVSREKKESFPLTVTSAQKNPTAFYLCASSIAGRNNQPQHFGDGTRLSIL.

The chain combines TRBV7-7 with TRBJ2-2; the D is unclear. Deletions cut 1 base from V and 6 bases from J, with 12 bases between. CDR1 is SSHAT, CDR2 FNYEAQ, per germline (reference sequence). The CDR3 has 15 residues. CDR3 DNA: TGTGCCAGCAGCTTAGGTCCTTACCGGGCCGGGGAGCTGTTTTTT. The encoded protein is CASSLGPYRAGELFF.

The V call is TRBV7-9, the J call TRBJ1-1; D call uncertain. CDR1 and CDR2 (germline): SEHNR, FQNEAQ (reference sequence). The CDR3 loop spans 13 amino acids. Between the trimmed V and J ends, which lost 3 bases and 1 base, there was a span of 6 bases. CDR3 DNA: TGTGCCAGCAGCTTTCGACAGAACACTGAAGCTTTCTTT. It is translated as CASSFRQNTEAFF.

This clone is a singleton in its sample. The chain couples TRBV7-9 to TRBJ2-7, with D tentatively TRBD1 (6 bases). The CDR3 runs 13 residues. CDR1 is SEHNR, CDR2 FQNEAQ, per germline (reference sequence). The ends were cut back, 5 bases at V and 4 bases at J, with 12 bases in the middle. CDR3 sequence reads: CASSPGRGYEQYF. The CDR3 DNA is TGTGCCAGCAGCCCCGGCAGGGGATACGAGCAGTACTTC.